The source of this TCR beta chain is a study of shared clonotypes between healthy human individuals. Here immunoSEQ multiplex PCR was the method, and the copy in TCRdb shows in-frame clones only, minus some. Among about 1 million clones listed, 60% to 80% were seen once. CDR1 and CDR2 from the germline V gene are MNHNS and SASEGT. The CDR3 sequence is 16 residues long. Trimming cost V 2 bases and J 0 bases, with 14 bases left between them. The sample holds many counts of this clone. This chain uses TRBV6-1 with TRBJ2-7, with D possibly TRBD1 on 5 matching bases. This receptor was identified in a man between 18 and 35 years old in good health. The sequencing input was memory CD4+ T cells sorted from blood. Subset specified: CD45RA-negative fraction. Here the CDR3 DNA reads TGTGCCAGCAGTGAAAGGGGCAGGAGAAGCTCCTACGAGCAGTACTTC. Translating gives CASSERGRRSSYEQYF.